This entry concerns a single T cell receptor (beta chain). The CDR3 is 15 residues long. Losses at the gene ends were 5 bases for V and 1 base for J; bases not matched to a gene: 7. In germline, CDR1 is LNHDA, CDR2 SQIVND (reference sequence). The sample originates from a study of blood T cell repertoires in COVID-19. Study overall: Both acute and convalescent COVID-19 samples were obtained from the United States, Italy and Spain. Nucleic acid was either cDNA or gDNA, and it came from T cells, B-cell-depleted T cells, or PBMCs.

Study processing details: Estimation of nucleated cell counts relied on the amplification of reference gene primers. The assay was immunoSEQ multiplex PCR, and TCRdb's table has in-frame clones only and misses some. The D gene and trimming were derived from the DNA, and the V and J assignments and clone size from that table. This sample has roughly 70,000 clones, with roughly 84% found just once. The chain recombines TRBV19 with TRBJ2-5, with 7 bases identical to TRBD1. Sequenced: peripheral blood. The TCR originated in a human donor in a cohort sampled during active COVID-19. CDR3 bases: TGTGCCAGTAGTCCAGGGACAGATTTCCAAGAGACCCAGTACTTC. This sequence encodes CASSPGTDFQETQYF. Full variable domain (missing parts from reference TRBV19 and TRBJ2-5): DGGITQSPKYLFRKEGQNVTLSCEQNLNHDAMYWYRQDPGQGLRLIYYSQIVNDFQKGDIAEGYSVSREKKESFPLTVTSAQKNPTAFYLCASSPGTDFQETQYFGPGTRLLVL.